This record covers a single T cell receptor (beta chain). Its antigen is unidentified. The donors (healthy individuals) were bone marrow donors. With 5 bases clipped from V and 5 bases from J, the junction kept 10 bases outside the gene matches. CDR3 length equals 15 residues. Looked up from germline, CDR1 is MNHEY and CDR2 is SMNVEV (reference sequence). The sample originates from a study of cytomegalovirus exposure and HLA in healthy donors. Study outcomes and limitations: After further analysis at a later stage, some 15,000 TCR beta sequences were associated with HLA alleles at 0.05 false discovery rate.

The PCR employed 60 Vbeta primers together with 13 Jbeta primers. Assay used: immunoSEQ multiplex PCR; TCRdb lists only in-frame clones, some missing. Among 100,000 or so clones listed, roughly 71% were seen once. V is TRBV27 and J is TRBJ2-7; 9 bases line up with TRBD1. The receptor was isolated from a man aged 50 to 60 in good health and CMV-seronegative. Input material: PBMCs. The CDR3 sequence is CASSTIGTGIHEQYF. CDR3 coding DNA: TGTGCCAGCAGTACGATCGGGACAGGGATCCACGAGCAGTACTTC.